This T cell receptor beta chain was retrieved from a study of blood T cell repertoires in COVID-19. Background on the study: Donors in the United States, Italy and Spain gave samples during acute or convalescent COVID-19. PBMCs, B-cell-depleted T cells, or T cells provided the cDNA or gDNA that made up the material.

Trimming pared 8 bases from V and 6 bases from J, leaving 11 bases between. The CDR3 extends over 12 amino acids. Germline V lookup: CDR1 SGDLS, CDR2 YYNGEE. The authors' processing: It was from reference gene primer amplification that nucleated cell counts were estimated. Generated by immunoSEQ multiplex PCR, the TCRdb table keeps only in-frame clones and is missing some. V, J and clone size are those of that table, while D and trimming were read from the DNA. This sample has 220,000 or so clones, with 80% to 90% found just once. The specimen was peripheral blood. V is TRBV9 and J is TRBJ2-2; D might be TRBD1 (6 bases). The TCR was taken from a woman in her sixties who had recovered from COVID-19. CDR3 sequence (DNA): TGTGCCAGTAAGGGGGTCTCCGGGGAGCTGTTTTTT. This codes for CASKGVSGELFF.